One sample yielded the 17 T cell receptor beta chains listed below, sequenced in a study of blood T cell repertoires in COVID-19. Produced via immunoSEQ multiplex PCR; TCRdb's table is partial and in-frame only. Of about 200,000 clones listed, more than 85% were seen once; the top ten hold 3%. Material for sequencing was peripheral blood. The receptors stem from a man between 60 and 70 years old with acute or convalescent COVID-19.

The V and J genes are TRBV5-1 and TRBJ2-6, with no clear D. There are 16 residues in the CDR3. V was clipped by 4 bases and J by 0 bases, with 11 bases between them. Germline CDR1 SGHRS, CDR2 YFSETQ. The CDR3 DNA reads TGCGCCAGCAGCAGCCGGTCCCGCTCTGGGGCCAACGTCCTGACTTTC. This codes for CASSSRSRSGANVLTF.

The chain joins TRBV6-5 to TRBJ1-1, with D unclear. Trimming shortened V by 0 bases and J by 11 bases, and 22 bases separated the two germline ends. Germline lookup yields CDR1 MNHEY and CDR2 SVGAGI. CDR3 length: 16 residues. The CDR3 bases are TGTGCCAGCAGTTACTCGAGGAGTATTGGAGGGCAATGGGCTTTCTTT. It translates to CASSYSRSIGGQWAFF.

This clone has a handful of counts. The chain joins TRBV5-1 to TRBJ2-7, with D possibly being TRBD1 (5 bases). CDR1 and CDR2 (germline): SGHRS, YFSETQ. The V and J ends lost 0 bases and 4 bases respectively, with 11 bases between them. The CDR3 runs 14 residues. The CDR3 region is CASSLDRSGYEQYF. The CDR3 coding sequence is TGCGCCAGCAGCTTGGACAGGTCTGGGTACGAGCAGTACTTC.

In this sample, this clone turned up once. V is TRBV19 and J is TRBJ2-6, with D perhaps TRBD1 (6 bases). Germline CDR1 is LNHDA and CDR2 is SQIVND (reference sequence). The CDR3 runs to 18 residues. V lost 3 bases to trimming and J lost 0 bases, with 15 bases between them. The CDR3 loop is CASSIIRGELSGANVLTF. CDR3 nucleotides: TGTGCCAGTAGTATTATCAGGGGCGAACTCTCTGGGGCCAACGTCCTGACTTTC.

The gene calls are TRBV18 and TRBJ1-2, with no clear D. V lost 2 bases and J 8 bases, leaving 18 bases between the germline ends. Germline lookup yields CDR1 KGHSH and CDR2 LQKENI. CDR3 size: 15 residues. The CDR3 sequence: CASSPGEGMPMGYTF. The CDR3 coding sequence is TGTGCCAGCTCACCAGGGGAGGGTATGCCCATGGGCTACACCTTC. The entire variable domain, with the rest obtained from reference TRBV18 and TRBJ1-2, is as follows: NAGVMQNPRHLVRRRGQEARLRCSPMKGHSHVYWYRQLPEEGLKFMVYLQKENIIDESGMPKERFSAEFPKEGPSILRIQQVVRGDSAAYFCASSPGEGMPMGYTFGSGTRLTVV.

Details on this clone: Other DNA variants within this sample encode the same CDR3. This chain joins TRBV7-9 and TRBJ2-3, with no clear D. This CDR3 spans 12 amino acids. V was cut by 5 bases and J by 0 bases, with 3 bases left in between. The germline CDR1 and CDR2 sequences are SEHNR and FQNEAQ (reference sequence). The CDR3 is CASSRSTDTQYF. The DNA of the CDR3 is TGTGCCAGCAGCCGTAGCACAGATACGCAGTATTTT.

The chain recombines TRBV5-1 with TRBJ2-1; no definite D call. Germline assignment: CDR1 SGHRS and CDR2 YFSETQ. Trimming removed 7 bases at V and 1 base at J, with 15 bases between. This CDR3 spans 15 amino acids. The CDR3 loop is CASESAPGSYNEQFF. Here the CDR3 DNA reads TGCGCCAGCGAAAGTGCCCCCGGTTCCTACAATGAGCAGTTCTTC.

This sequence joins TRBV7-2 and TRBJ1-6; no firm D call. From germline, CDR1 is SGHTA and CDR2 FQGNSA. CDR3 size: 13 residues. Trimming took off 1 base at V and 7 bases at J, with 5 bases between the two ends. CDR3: CASSLDQNSPLHF. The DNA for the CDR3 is TGTGCCAGCAGCTTAGATCAGAATTCACCCCTCCACTTT.

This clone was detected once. Here the CDR3 reads CASSFLRGRETQYF. As DNA, the CDR3 is TGTGCCAGCAGTTTTCTCCGCGGTCGGGAGACCCAGTACTTC. The V gene is TRBV28, the J gene TRBJ2-5; D gene unclear. Germline V gives CDR1 MDHEN, CDR2 SYDVKM. The V and J ends lost 3 bases and 5 bases respectively, with 13 bases between them. The CDR3 sequence is 14 residues long.

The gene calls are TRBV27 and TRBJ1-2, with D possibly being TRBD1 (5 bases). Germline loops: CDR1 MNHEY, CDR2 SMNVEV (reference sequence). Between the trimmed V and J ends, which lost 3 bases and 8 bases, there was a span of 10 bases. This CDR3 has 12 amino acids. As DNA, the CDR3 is TGTGCCAGCAGTTTCCAGGGTATGGGCTACACCTTC. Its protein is CASSFQGMGYTF.

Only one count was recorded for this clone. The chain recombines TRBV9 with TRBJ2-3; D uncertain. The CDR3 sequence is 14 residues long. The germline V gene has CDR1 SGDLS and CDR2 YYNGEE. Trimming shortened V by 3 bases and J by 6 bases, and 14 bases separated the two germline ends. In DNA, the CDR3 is TGTGCCAGCAGCGCCCCGAGACTGACTGATACGCAGTATTTT. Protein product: CASSAPRLTDTQYF.

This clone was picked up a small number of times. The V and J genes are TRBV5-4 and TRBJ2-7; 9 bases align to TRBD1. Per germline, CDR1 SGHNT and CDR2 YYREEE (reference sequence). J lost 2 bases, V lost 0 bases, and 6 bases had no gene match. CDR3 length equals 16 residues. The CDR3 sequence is CASSLGPGQGAYEQYF. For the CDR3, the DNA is TGTGCCAGCAGCTTGGGACCGGGACAGGGTGCCTACGAGCAGTACTTC.

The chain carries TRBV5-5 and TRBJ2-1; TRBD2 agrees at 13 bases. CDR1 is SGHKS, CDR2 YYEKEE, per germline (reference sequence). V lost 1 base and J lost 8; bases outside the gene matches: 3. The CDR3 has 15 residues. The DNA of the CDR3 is TGTGCCAGCAGCTTGCGACTAGCGGGGGGCGATGAGCAGTTCTTC. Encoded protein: CASSLRLAGGDEQFF.

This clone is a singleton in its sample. The CDR3, as DNA: TGCGCCAGCAGCCAAGAAATCCGTGAGACCCAGTACTTC. As protein: CASSQEIRETQYF. This chain joins TRBV4-3 and TRBJ2-5; D ambiguous. The CDR3 loop spans 13 amino acids. The germline V and J ends were trimmed by 0 bases and 5 bases, with 7 bases remaining between them. Germline V gene sequence: CDR1 LGHNA, CDR2 YSLEER.

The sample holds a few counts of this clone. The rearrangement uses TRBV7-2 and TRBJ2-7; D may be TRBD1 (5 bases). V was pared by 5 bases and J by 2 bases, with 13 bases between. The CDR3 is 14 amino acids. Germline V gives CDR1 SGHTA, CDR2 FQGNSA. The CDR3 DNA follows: TGTGCCAGCAGCCCCCCGACAGTTACCTACGAGCAGTACTTC. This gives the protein CASSPPTVTYEQYF.

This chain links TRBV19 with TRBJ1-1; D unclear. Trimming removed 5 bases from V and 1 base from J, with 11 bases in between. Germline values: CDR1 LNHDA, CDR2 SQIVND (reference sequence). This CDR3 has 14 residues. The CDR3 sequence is CASSSHSGNTEAFF. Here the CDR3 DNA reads TGTGCCAGTAGTTCGCACAGTGGGAACACTGAAGCTTTCTTT.

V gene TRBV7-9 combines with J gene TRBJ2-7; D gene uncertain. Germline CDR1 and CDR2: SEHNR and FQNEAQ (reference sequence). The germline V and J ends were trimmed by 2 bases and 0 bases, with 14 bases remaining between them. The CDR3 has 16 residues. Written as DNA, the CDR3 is TGTGCCAGCAGCTTATTAAGGCAGGCCAACTCCTACGAGCAGTACTTC. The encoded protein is CASSLLRQANSYEQYF.